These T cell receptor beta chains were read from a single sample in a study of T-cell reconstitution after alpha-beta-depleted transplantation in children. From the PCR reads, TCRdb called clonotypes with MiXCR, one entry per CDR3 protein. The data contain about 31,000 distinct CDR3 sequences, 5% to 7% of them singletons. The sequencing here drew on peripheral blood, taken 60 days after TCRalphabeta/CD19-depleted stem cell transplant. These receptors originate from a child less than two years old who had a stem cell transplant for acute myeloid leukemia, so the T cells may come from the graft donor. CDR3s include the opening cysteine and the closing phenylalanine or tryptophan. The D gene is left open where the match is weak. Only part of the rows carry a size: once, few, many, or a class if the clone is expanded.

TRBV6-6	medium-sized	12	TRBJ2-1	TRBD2	CASSYGGLKQFF	TGTGCCAGCAGTTACGGGGGACTAAAGCAGTTCTTC
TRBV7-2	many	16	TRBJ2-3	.	CASSPPLRRSTDTQYF	TGTGCCAGCAGCCCCCCCCTCCGTCGCAGCACAGATACGCAGTATTTT
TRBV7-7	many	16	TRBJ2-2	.	CASSLVSSPLSRELFF	TGTGCCAGCAGCTTAGTCAGCAGCCCGCTGTCAAGGGAGCTGTTTTTT
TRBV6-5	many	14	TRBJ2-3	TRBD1	CASSYRGRTDTQYF	TGTGCCAGCAGTTACAGGGGGCGCACAGATACGCAGTATTTT
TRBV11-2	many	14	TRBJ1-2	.	CASGVPNSLYGYTF	TGTGCCTCCGGGGTCCCAAACTCCTTGTATGGCTACACCTTC
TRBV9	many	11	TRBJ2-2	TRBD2	CASGAGAELFF	TGTGCCAGCGGAGCGGGGGCGGAGCTGTTTTTT
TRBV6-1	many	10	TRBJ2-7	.	CASSAYEQYF	TGTGCCAGCTCCGCCTACGAGCAGTACTTC
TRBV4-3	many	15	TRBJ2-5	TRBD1	CASSLRTGRQETQYF	TGCGCCAGCAGCCTCCGGACAGGGAGACAAGAGACCCAGTACTTC
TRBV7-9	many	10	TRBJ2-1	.	CASSGGPEFF	TGTGCCAGCAGCGGGGGCCCGGAGTTCTTC
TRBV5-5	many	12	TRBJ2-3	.	CASSRGTDTQYF	TGTGCCAGCAGCCGCGGGACAGATACGCAGTATTTT
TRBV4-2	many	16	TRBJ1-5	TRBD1	CASSQETGDRNQPQHF	TGTGCCAGCAGCCAAGAGACAGGGGACCGCAATCAGCCCCAGCATTTT
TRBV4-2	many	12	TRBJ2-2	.	CASSQAPGELFF	TGTGCCAGCAGCCAAGCCCCCGGGGAGCTGTTTTTT
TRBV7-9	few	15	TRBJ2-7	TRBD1	CASRIDTGQVYEQYF	TGTGCCAGCAGGATAGACACGGGACAGGTTTACGAGCAGTACTTC
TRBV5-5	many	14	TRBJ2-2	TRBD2	CASSFGLAGRELFF	TGTGCCAGCAGCTTCGGACTAGCGGGAAGGGAGCTGTTTTTT
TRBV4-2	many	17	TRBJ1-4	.	CASSPKSAGKTNEKLFF	TGTGCCAGCAGCCCCAAATCCGCCGGGAAGACTAATGAAAAACTGTTTTTT
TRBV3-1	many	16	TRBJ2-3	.	CASSQTELARADTQYF	TGTGCCAGCAGCCAAACAGAACTAGCAAGGGCAGATACGCAGTATTTT
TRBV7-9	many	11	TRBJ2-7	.	CASSLSGEQYF	TGTGCCAGCAGCTTATCCGGCGAGCAGTACTTC
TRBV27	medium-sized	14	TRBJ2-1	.	CASSFGASYNEQFF	TGTGCCAGCAGTTTCGGGGCCTCCTACAATGAGCAGTTCTTC
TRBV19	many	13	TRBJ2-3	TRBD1	CASTQGAIDTQYF	TGTGCCAGTACCCAGGGGGCAATAGATACGCAGTATTTT
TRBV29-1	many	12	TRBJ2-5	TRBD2	CSARLAEETQYF	TGCAGCGCTCGACTAGCGGAAGAGACCCAGTACTTC
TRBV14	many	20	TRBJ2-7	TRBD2	CASSQTPGTKKTSGGYEQYF	TGTGCCAGCAGCCAAACACCCGGGACAAAAAAGACTAGCGGGGGGTACGAGCAGTACTTC
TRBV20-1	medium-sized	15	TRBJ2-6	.	CSASLVSRGANVLTF	TGCAGTGCTAGTCTCGTCAGTAGGGGGGCCAACGTCCTGACTTTC
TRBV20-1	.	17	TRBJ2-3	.	CCANRGAGAWGTDTQYF	TGCTGTGCTAATCGGGGGGCGGGAGCGTGGGGCACAGATACGCAGTATTTT
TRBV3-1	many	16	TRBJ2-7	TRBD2	CASSPGTSGVFYEQYF	TGTGCCAGCAGCCCCGGGACTAGCGGGGTTTTCTACGAGCAGTACTTC
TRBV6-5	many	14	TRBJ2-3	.	CASSYSGQAGTQYF	TGTGCCAGCAGTTACTCCGGGCAGGCGGGGACGCAGTATTTT
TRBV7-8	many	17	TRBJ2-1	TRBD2	CASSLGPGLAGYNEQFF	TGTGCCAGCAGCTTAGGCCCGGGACTAGCGGGATACAATGAGCAGTTCTTC
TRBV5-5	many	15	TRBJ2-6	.	CASNGISSGANVLTF	TGTGCCAGCAACGGAATTAGCTCTGGGGCCAACGTCCTGACTTTC
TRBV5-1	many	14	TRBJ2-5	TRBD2	CASGLAGDGETQYF	TGCGCCAGTGGACTAGCGGGAGACGGAGAGACCCAGTACTTC
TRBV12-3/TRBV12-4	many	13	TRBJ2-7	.	CASSFYGAYEQYF	TGTGCCAGCAGTTTCTACGGAGCCTACGAGCAGTACTTC